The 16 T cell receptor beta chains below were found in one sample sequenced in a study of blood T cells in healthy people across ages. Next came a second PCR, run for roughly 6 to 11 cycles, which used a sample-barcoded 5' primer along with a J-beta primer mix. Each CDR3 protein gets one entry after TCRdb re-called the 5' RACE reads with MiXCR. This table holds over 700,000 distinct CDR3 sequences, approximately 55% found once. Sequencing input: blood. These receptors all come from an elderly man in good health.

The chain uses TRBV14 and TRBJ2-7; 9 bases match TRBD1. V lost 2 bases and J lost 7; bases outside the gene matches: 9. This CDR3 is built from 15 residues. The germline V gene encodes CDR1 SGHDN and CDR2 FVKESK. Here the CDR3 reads CASSQKSGTGREQYF. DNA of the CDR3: TGTGCCAGCAGCCAAAAATCCGGGACAGGGCGGGAGCAGTACTTC.

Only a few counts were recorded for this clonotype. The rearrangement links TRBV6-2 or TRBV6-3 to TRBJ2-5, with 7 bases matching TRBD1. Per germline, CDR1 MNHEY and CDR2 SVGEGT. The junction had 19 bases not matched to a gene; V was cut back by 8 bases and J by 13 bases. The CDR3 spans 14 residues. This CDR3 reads CASGKSGTATGRYF. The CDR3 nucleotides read TGTGCCAGCGGCAAGTCTGGGACAGCAACCGGACGGTACTTC.

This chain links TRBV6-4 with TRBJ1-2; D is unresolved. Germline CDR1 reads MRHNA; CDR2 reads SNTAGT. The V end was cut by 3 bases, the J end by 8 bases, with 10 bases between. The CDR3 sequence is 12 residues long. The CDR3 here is CASSDSGKGYTF. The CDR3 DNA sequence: TGTGCCAGCAGTGATTCGGGGAAGGGCTACACCTTC.

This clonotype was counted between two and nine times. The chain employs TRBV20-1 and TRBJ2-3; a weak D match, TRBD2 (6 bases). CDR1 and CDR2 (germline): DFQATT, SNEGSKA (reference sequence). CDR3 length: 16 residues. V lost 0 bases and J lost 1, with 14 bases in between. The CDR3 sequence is CSARDLIAERTDTQYF. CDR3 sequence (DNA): TGCAGTGCTAGAGATTTGATAGCGGAGCGCACAGATACGCAGTATTTT.

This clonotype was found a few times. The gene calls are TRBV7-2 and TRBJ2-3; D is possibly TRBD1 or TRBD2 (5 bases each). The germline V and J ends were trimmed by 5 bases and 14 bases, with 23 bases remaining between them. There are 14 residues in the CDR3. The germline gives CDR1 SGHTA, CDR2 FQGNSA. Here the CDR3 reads CASSPGADRRYAYF. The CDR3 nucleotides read TGTGCCAGCAGCCCCGGGGCAGACCGCAGATACGCGTATTTT.

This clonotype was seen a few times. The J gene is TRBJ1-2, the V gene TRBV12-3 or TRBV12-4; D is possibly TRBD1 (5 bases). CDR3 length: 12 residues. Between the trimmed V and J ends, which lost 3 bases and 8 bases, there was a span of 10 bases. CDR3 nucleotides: TGTGCCAGCAGTTTGAGGGGTGGGGGCTACACCTTC. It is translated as CASSLRGGGYTF.

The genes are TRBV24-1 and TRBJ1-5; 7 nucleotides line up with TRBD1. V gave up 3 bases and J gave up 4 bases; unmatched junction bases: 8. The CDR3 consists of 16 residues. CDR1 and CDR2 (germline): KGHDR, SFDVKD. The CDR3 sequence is CATSDQRQGVNQPQHF. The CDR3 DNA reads TGTGCCACCAGTGATCAACGGCAGGGGGTGAATCAGCCCCAGCATTTT.

The CDR3 DNA reads TGTGCCAGCAGCCGTACCGGGACAGGGGCCTACGAGCAGTACTTC. This sequence encodes CASSRTGTGAYEQYF. The rearrangement links TRBV14 to TRBJ2-7; 10 positions agree with TRBD1. J gave up 2 bases and V 4 bases, and 5 bases lay outside the gene matches. In germline, CDR1 is SGHDN, CDR2 FVKESK. This CDR3 has 15 residues. Full variable domain (missing parts from reference TRBV14 and TRBJ2-7): EAGVTQFPSHSVIEKGQTVTLRCDPISGHDNLYWYRRVMGKEIKFLLHFVKESKQDESGMPNNRFLAERTGGTYSTLKVQPAELEDSGVYFCASSRTGTGAYEQYFGPGTRLTVT.

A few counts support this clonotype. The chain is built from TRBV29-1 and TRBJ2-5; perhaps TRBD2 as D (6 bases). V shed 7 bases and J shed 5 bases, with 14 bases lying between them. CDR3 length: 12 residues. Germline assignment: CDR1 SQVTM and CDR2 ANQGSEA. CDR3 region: CSAQWGVETQYF. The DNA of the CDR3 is TGCAGCGCTCAGTGGGGGGTGGAGACCCAGTACTTC.

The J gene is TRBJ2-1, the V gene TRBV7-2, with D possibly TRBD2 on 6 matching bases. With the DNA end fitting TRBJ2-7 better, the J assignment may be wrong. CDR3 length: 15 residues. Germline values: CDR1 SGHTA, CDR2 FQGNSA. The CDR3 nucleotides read TGTGCCAGCAGTCCCACCGGGAGATCCTACAATGAGCAGTACTTC. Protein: CASSPTGRSYNEQYF.

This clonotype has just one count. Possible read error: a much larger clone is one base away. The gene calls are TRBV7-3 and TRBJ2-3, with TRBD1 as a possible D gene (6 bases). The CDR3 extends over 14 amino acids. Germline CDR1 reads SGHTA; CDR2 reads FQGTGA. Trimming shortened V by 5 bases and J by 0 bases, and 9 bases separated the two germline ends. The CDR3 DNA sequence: TGTGCCAGCAGCCGGACAGCTAGCACAGATACGCAGTATTTT. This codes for CASSRTASTDTQYF.

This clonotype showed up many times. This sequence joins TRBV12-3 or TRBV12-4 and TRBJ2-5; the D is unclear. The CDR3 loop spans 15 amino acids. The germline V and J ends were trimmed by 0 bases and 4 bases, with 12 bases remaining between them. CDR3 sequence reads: CASSLADGSRETQYF. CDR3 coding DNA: TGTGCCAGCAGTTTAGCAGACGGAAGTCGAGAGACCCAGTACTTC.

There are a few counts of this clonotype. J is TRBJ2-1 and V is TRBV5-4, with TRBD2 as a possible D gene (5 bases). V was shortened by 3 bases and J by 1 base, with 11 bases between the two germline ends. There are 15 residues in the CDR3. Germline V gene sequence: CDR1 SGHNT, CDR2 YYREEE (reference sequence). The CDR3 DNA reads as TGTGCCAGCAGCTGGGAAATAGCGTCCTACAATGAGCAGTTCTTC. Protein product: CASSWEIASYNEQFF.

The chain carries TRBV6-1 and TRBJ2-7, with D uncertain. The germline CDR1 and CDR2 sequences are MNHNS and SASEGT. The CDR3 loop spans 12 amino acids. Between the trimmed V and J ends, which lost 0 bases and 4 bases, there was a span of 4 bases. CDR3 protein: CASSEAQYEQYF. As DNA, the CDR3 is TGTGCCAGCAGTGAAGCCCAATACGAGCAGTACTTC.

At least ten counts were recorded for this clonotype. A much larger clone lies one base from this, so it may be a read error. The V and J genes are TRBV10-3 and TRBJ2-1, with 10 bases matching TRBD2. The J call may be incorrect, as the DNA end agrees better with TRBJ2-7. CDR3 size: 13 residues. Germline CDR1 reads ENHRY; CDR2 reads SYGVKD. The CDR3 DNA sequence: TGTGCCATCCTAGCGGGAGCCCACAATGAGCAGTACTTC. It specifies CAILAGAHNEQYF.

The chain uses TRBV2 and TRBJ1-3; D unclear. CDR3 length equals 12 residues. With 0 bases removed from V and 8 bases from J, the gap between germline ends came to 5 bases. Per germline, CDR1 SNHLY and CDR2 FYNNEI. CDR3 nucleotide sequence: TGTGCCAGCAGTGAAGCCCCCCACACCATATATTTT. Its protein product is CASSEAPHTIYF.